The 12 T cell receptor beta chains below all came from one sample that was sequenced in a study of T-cell memory formation after mild COVID-19. TCRdb itself ran the 5' RACE reads through MiXCR, one entry per CDR3 protein. The data contain roughly 110,000 distinct CDR3 sequences, around 12% of them seen just once; the ten biggest clones take up 27%. Input material: PBMCs or a T cell subset sorted from them (not recorded which). These receptors all come from an adult woman who had mild COVID-19 (a few samples of this study predate the infection). Cell type and time point are not known.

CDR3 DNA sequence: TGTGCCAGCAGCCCGAGACTAGCGGGAGCAGATACGCAGTATTTT. Its protein is CASSPRLAGADTQYF. This chain connects TRBV7-8 to TRBJ2-3; the match to TRBD2 covers 12 bases. This CDR3 spans 15 amino acids. V lost 5 bases and J lost 4; bases outside the gene matches: 4. Germline-derived CDR1 and CDR2 are SGHVS and FQNEAQ.

The J gene is TRBJ1-1, the V gene TRBV19; possible D gene TRBD1, 6 bases. The germline gives CDR1 LNHDA, CDR2 SQIVND (reference sequence). V was trimmed by 5 bases and J by 3 bases, leaving 19 bases between them. The CDR3 is made up of 16 amino acids. The CDR3 sequence: CASSPPDRPFDTEAFF. The CDR3 DNA follows: TGTGCCAGTAGTCCCCCTGACAGGCCCTTCGACACTGAAGCTTTCTTT.

The chain joins TRBV6-6 to TRBJ2-3, with 7 nucleotides matching TRBD2. This CDR3 is built from 16 residues. The junction had 5 bases not matched to a gene; V was cut back by 0 bases and J by 2 bases. Per germline, CDR1 MNHNY and CDR2 SVGAGI (reference sequence). CDR3 DNA: TGTGCCAGCAGTTACTCGAGGGGAGGGTCCACAGATACGCAGTATTTT. This encodes CASSYSRGGSTDTQYF.

This clonotype was observed many times. The rearrangement links TRBV7-9 to TRBJ2-3, with D unresolved. The ends were cut back, 5 bases at V and 2 bases at J, with 8 bases in the middle. CDR3 size: 13 residues. The V gene's germline CDR1 is SEHNR and CDR2 FQNEAQ (reference sequence). Here the CDR3 DNA reads TGTGCCAGCAGCCCCCAGAACACAGATACGCAGTATTTT. It encodes CASSPQNTDTQYF.

The gene calls are TRBV29-1 and TRBJ2-1, with 9 positions matching TRBD2. CDR1 and CDR2 (germline): SQVTM, ANQGSEA. V was clipped by 1 base and J by 6 bases; unmatched bases: 13. The CDR3 sequence is 17 residues long. CDR3: CSVEGGVDAGGVNEQFF. The CDR3 nucleotides are TGCAGCGTTGAAGGTGGGGTTGATGCGGGAGGGGTCAATGAGCAGTTCTTC.

The chain uses TRBV20-1 and TRBJ2-1; TRBD2 matches at 8 bases. Trimming cost V 0 bases and J 4 bases; bases outside gene matches: 11. The CDR3 totals 17 residues. Germline V gene lookup returns CDR1 DFQATT and CDR2 SNEGSKA (reference sequence). In DNA form, the CDR3 reads TGCAGTGCTAGAGATCTGTTGCTAGCGGGTTCTTACAATGAGCAGTTCTTC. It specifies CSARDLLLAGSYNEQFF.

This clonotype was observed a handful of times. The J gene is TRBJ2-1, the V gene TRBV20-1; 7 bases map to TRBD2. CDR3 length: 15 residues. Germline CDR1 is DFQATT and CDR2 is SNEGSKA (reference sequence). V lost 0 bases, J lost 2 bases, and 4 bases stayed unmatched. The CDR3 DNA follows: TGCAGTGCTAGAGAAGGACTAGTTGCCTACAATGAGCAGTTCTTC. It specifies CSAREGLVAYNEQFF.

This clonotype was counted only a few times. The chain employs TRBV4-2 and TRBJ2-3, with D possibly TRBD2 on 7 matching bases. Deletions cut 2 bases from V and 5 bases from J, with 20 bases between. The CDR3 has 17 residues. CDR1 is LGHNA and CDR2 is YNFKEQ in the germline V gene. CDR3 DNA: TGTGCCAGCAGCCAACAGGAGGGGGGGGCTTCGGTAGATACGCAGTATTTT. This encodes CASSQQEGGASVDTQYF.

The CDR3 loop reads CASSQAQGQFEKLFF. CDR3 in DNA: TGTGCCAGCAGCCAAGCGCAGGGGCAATTTGAAAAACTGTTTTTT. V usage is TRBV4-2 and J usage is TRBJ1-4, with a tentative D call TRBD1 (6 bases). The CDR3 has 15 amino acids. The germline gives CDR1 LGHNA, CDR2 YNFKEQ. V was pared by 1 base and J by 7 bases, with 13 bases between.

This clonotype was recorded a few times. The V call is TRBV9, the J call TRBJ2-1, with D perhaps matching TRBD1 or TRBD2 (6 bases each). CDR1 SGDLS and CDR2 YYNGEE come from the germline V gene. Trimming stripped 0 bases from V and 2 bases from J, with 9 bases between. The CDR3 is 15 residues long. The CDR3 DNA reads as TGTGCCAGCAGCGTAGGGGGGGCCGCCTACAATGAGCAGTTCTTC. This encodes CASSVGGAAYNEQFF.

The V and J genes are TRBV14 and TRBJ2-1; TRBD1 or TRBD2 may be the D gene (6 bases each). CDR1 is SGHDN, CDR2 FVKESK, per germline. The CDR3 covers 14 residues. Trimming took off 4 bases at V and 5 bases at J, with 12 bases between the two ends. CDR3 in DNA: TGTGCCAGCAGCCTGGGGGGCAACCACAATGAGCAGTTCTTC. Its protein is CASSLGGNHNEQFF.

The J gene is TRBJ2-5, the V gene TRBV5-6, with 11 bases aligning to TRBD2. The CDR3 sequence is 15 residues long. Germline V gene lookup returns CDR1 SGHDT and CDR2 YYEEEE. After removal of 0 bases from V and 10 bases from J, the junction contained 8 bases not matched to a gene. The chain's CDR3 is CASSLELAGVPDQYF. In DNA form, the CDR3 reads TGTGCCAGCAGCTTGGAACTAGCGGGGGTCCCTGACCAGTACTTC. Together with reference TRBV5-6 and TRBJ2-5, the CDR3 gives the full variable domain: DAGVTQSPTHLIKTRGQQVTLRCSPKSGHDTVSWYQQALGQGPQFIFQYYEEEERQRGNFPDRFSGHQFPNYSSELNVNALLLGDSALYLCASSLELAGVPDQYFGPGTRLLVL.